Presented here are 25 T cell receptor beta chains from one specimen sequenced in a study of T cells after posttransplantation cyclophosphamide. Controls had myeloablative marrow grafts with methotrexate and calcineurin inhibitor, sampled at 1 year. Only in-frame clones appear in the TCRdb table, and some are missing; sequencing was by immunoSEQ multiplex PCR. The table includes approximately 15,000 clones, 65% to 85% detected once. The specimen comprised PBMCs, sampled 430 to 450 days after allogeneic stem cell transplant with calcineurin inhibitor and methotrexate. The receptors shown here come from a male patient in his thirties who received an allogeneic stem cell transplant from an unrelated donor, was CMV-positive, and had acute and chronic GVHD. Some T cells could come from the graft donor.

The rearrangement links TRBV19 to TRBJ1-1; 8 positions match TRBD1. The V gene end was trimmed by 2 bases and the J gene end by 3 bases; junction bases not matched to a gene: 11. CDR3 length: 17 residues. Germline loops: CDR1 LNHDA, CDR2 SQIVND (reference sequence). In DNA, the CDR3 is TGTGCCAGTAGTATACCAACGGACAGGGAATGGGACACTGAAGCTTTCTTT. It is translated as CASSIPTDREWDTEAFF.

This sequence joins TRBV25-1 and TRBJ1-4; D may be TRBD1 (6 bases). The germline V gene has CDR1 MGHDK and CDR2 SYGVNS. V lost 3 bases and J lost 4, with 12 bases in between. The CDR3 totals 15 residues. The CDR3 is CASSDPGQINEKLFF. As DNA, the CDR3 is TGTGCCAGCAGTGATCCTGGACAGATTAATGAAAAACTGTTTTTT.

The rearrangement links TRBV2 to TRBJ2-3, with D perhaps TRBD2 (5 bases). V lost 4 bases, J lost 0 bases, and 14 bases lay in between. Germline V gene lookup returns CDR1 SNHLY and CDR2 FYNNEI. This CDR3 is built from 16 residues. CDR3 region: CASSVRSGGSTDTQYF. The CDR3 region has the DNA TGTGCCAGCAGTGTTCGTTCTGGCGGGAGCACAGATACGCAGTATTTT.

This clone has a single count. This chain uses TRBV7-8 with TRBJ2-7; TRBD1 matches at 11 bases. The V segment lost 2 bases and the J segment 7 bases; nucleotides outside the gene matches: 4. Germline values: CDR1 SGHVS, CDR2 FQNEAQ. The CDR3 runs 14 residues. For the CDR3, the DNA is TGTGCCAGCAGCTTATCCGGGACAGGGGGAGAGCAGTACTTC. This gives the protein CASSLSGTGGEQYF.

This clone has only one observation. The chain recombines TRBV6-1 with TRBJ1-4; D possibly corresponds to TRBD1 (5 bases). CDR1 is MNHNS and CDR2 is SASEGT in the germline V gene. The CDR3 spans 15 residues. Trimming took off 5 bases at V and 0 bases at J, with 10 bases between the two ends. CDR3 loop: CASSRTIATNEKLFF. The CDR3 bases are TGTGCCAGCAGTCGGACAATCGCAACTAATGAAAAACTGTTTTTT.

This chain uses TRBV4-3 with TRBJ2-2; a weak D match, TRBD1 (6 bases). V was trimmed by 4 bases and J by 1 base, leaving 13 bases between them. This CDR3 contains 16 residues. Germline V gene sequence: CDR1 LGHNA, CDR2 YSLEER. The CDR3 loop reads CASSLRTGLNTGELFF. CDR3 nucleotides: TGCGCCAGCAGCCTTCGAACAGGGCTGAACACCGGGGAGCTGTTTTTT.

V gene TRBV2 combines with J gene TRBJ2-5, with 11 bases fitting TRBD1. CDR1 SNHLY and CDR2 FYNNEI come from the germline V gene. This CDR3 is built from 14 residues. With V trimmed by 5 bases and J by 4 bases, 3 bases remained unmatched. CDR3 sequence (DNA): TGTGCCAGCAGTACCGGGACAGGGGGAGAGACCCAGTACTTC. It is translated as CASSTGTGGETQYF.

The sample holds a few counts of this clone. The chain combines TRBV29-1 with TRBJ1-2; D perhaps matches TRBD1 (5 bases). Trimming cost V 5 bases and J 6 bases, with 16 bases left between them. Germline V lookup: CDR1 SQVTM, CDR2 ANQGSEA. CDR3 size: 13 residues. The CDR3 DNA follows: TGCAGCGTTTATAGACAGCGATACGATGGCTACACCTTC. The encoded protein is CSVYRQRYDGYTF.

J is TRBJ2-3 and V is TRBV4-1; D not resolved. Germline V gene lookup returns CDR1 MGHRA and CDR2 YSYEKL. Trimming took 6 bases from V and 1 from J, leaving 8 bases between them. The CDR3 is 13 residues long. This CDR3 reads CASSMGRTDTQYF. CDR3 DNA sequence: TGCGCCAGCAGTATGGGCCGCACAGATACGCAGTATTTT.

This clone appeared a few times. The rearrangement links TRBV9 to TRBJ2-5; TRBD2 matches 8 bases. The CDR3 totals 14 residues. Trimming cost V 0 bases and J 5 bases; bases outside gene matches: 3. CDR1 SGDLS and CDR2 YYNGEE come from the germline V gene. This CDR3 reads CASSVGSGAETQYF. For the CDR3, the DNA is TGTGCCAGCAGCGTAGGTAGCGGGGCGGAGACCCAGTACTTC. The full variable domain, its missing parts supplied by reference TRBV9 and TRBJ2-5, is DSGVTQTPKHLITATGQRVTLRCSPRSGDLSVYWYQQSLDQGLQFLIQYYNGEERAKGNILERFSAQQFPDLHSELNLSSLELGDSALYFCASSVGSGAETQYFGPGTRLLVL.

The chain combines TRBV13 with TRBJ2-5, with D possibly matching TRBD1 (6 bases). Germline CDR1 is PRHDT and CDR2 is FYEKMQ (reference sequence). The CDR3 runs 16 residues. V was cut by 2 bases and J by 4 bases, with 17 bases left in between. The CDR3 DNA follows: TGTGCCAGCAGCTTAAAGCAAGGACAGCCGTCAGAGACCCAGTACTTC. Translation: CASSLKQGQPSETQYF.

The chain carries TRBV18 and TRBJ1-1; D gene ambiguous. Trimming took off 0 bases at V and 6 bases at J, with 11 bases between the two ends. Germline V gives CDR1 KGHSH, CDR2 LQKENI. The CDR3 runs to 14 residues. CDR3 sequence (DNA): TGTGCCAGCTCACCACCATACGGTTTCTCTGAAGCTTTCTTT. The encoded protein is CASSPPYGFSEAFF.

This clone was picked up a small number of times. The V gene is TRBV15, the J gene TRBJ1-1; no definite D call. CDR1 LNHNV and CDR2 YYDKDF come from the germline V gene (reference sequence). The CDR3 is 17 amino acids. V lost 5 bases, J lost 1 base, and 20 bases lay in between. CDR3 residues: CATSPNKQRRTNTEAFF. Here the CDR3 DNA reads TGTGCCACCAGCCCTAATAAGCAGCGAAGAACGAACACTGAAGCTTTCTTT.

The chain links TRBV27 to TRBJ2-1, with 9 bases lining up with TRBD1. In germline, CDR1 is MNHEY, CDR2 SMNVEV (reference sequence). V trimming: 4 bases; J trimming: 3 bases; junction bases outside the gene matches: 4. There are 15 residues in the CDR3. The CDR3 nucleotides read TGTGCCAGCAGTTCCTCGACAGGGGGCTACAATGAGCAGTTCTTC. This gives the protein CASSSSTGGYNEQFF.

The chain is built from TRBV11-3 and TRBJ2-3, with D possibly being TRBD2 (7 bases). The CDR3 is 14 residues long. Trimming cost V 5 bases and J 0 bases, with 9 bases left between them. Looked up from germline, CDR1 is SGHNT and CDR2 is YENEEA. The CDR3 sequence is CASSGGASTDTQYF. CDR3 nucleotides: TGTGCCAGCAGCGGGGGGGCTAGCACAGATACGCAGTATTTT.

Only a few counts were recorded for this clone. The chain recombines TRBV7-9 with TRBJ2-4, with 7 bases identical to TRBD2. Unmatched junction bases numbered 6, after V lost 1 base and J lost 6 bases. The CDR3 length is 15 residues. Germline V CDR1 and CDR2: SEHNR, FQNEAQ (reference sequence). The CDR3 protein is CASSLEGRGVNIQYF. The CDR3 DNA reads TGTGCCAGCAGCTTAGAAGGACGGGGGGTAAACATTCAGTACTTC.

This chain uses TRBV7-9 with TRBJ2-7, with unresolved D. Germline CDR1 is SEHNR and CDR2 is FQNEAQ (reference sequence). V was cut by 5 bases and J by 0 bases, with 2 bases left in between. This CDR3 has 11 amino acids. CDR3 nucleotides: TGTGCCAGCAGCCTCTCCTACGAGCAGTACTTC. It translates to CASSLSYEQYF.

This clone has only a few counts. The chain couples TRBV19 to TRBJ2-1; 9 bases map to TRBD2. J was trimmed by 5 bases and V by 8 bases; bases with no gene match: 4. Germline assignment: CDR1 LNHDA and CDR2 SQIVND (reference sequence). CDR3 length: 13 amino acids. The CDR3 is CASSSGVHNEQFF. The CDR3 nucleotides are TGTGCCAGTTCTAGCGGGGTTCACAATGAGCAGTTCTTC.

V usage is TRBV7-2 and J usage is TRBJ2-1; D is uncertain. From germline, CDR1 is SGHTA and CDR2 FQGNSA. Trimming stripped 0 bases from V and 3 bases from J, with 6 bases between. The CDR3 consists of 14 residues. CDR3 bases: TGTGCCAGCAGCTTAGCGGGCCGCTACAATGAGCAGTTCTTC. Protein: CASSLAGRYNEQFF. Full variable domain (missing parts from reference TRBV7-2 and TRBJ2-1): GAGVSQSPSNKVTEKGKDVELRCDPISGHTALYWYRQSLGQGLEFLIYFQGNSAPDKSGLPSDRFSAERTGGSVSTLTIQRTQQEDSAVYLCASSLAGRYNEQFFGPGTRLTVL.

The gene calls are TRBV28 and TRBJ2-7; D is possibly TRBD2 (5 bases). Looked up from germline, CDR1 is MDHEN and CDR2 is SYDVKM. With 5 bases removed from V and 5 bases from J, the gap between germline ends came to 16 bases. This CDR3 has 14 residues. CDR3 bases: TGTGCCAGCAGTCCCAACGTGAGAGGGAACGAGCAGTACTTC. Amino acids: CASSPNVRGNEQYF.

CDR3 coding DNA: TGTGCCACCAGCAGAGATGGATCGGGTTTATTTGGCTACACCTTC. It translates to CATSRDGSGLFGYTF. The gene calls are TRBV15 and TRBJ1-2; no definite D call. V was shortened by 0 bases and J by 7 bases, with 15 bases between the two germline ends. The CDR3 sequence is 15 residues long. Germline V gene sequence: CDR1 LNHNV, CDR2 YYDKDF (reference sequence).

The chain combines TRBV5-1 with TRBJ1-1; TRBD1 agrees at 7 bases. The V and J ends lost 0 bases and 5 bases, in that order; junction bases with no gene match: 10. Germline CDR1 reads SGHRS; CDR2 reads YFSETQ. There are 16 residues in the CDR3. The CDR3 DNA follows: TGCGCCAGCAGCTTGGGAGTCCGGCAGGGGGGTACTGAAGCTTTCTTT. Translating gives CASSLGVRQGGTEAFF.

V and J are TRBV7-2 and TRBJ1-2, with D hard to call. V lost 5 bases and J lost 1, with 11 bases in between. The CDR3 has 14 residues. Germline V gene lookup returns CDR1 SGHTA and CDR2 FQGNSA. For the CDR3, the DNA is TGTGCCAGCAGCCCCGGGAGCGTTAACTATGGCTACACCTTC. Protein sequence: CASSPGSVNYGYTF. The full variable domain, rest sourced from reference TRBV7-2 and TRBJ1-2, is GAGVSQSPSNKVTEKGKDVELRCDPISGHTALYWYRQSLGQGLEFLIYFQGNSAPDKSGLPSDRFSAERTGGSVSTLTIQRTQQEDSAVYLCASSPGSVNYGYTFGSGTRLTVV.

This chain links TRBV28 with TRBJ2-6, with D maybe TRBD2 (6 bases). V gave up 5 bases and J gave up 2 bases, with 13 bases separating them. CDR1 and CDR2 from the germline V gene are MDHEN and SYDVKM. The CDR3 covers 16 residues. The CDR3 nucleotides read TGTGCCAGCAGTCCGGGTTGGGGGGCTGGGGCCAACGTCCTGACTTTC. Translating it yields CASSPGWGAGANVLTF.

The chain couples TRBV15 to TRBJ1-5; 8 positions match TRBD1. The ends lost 0 bases at V and 4 bases at J; junction bases unmatched: 8. CDR1 and CDR2 from the germline V gene are LNHNV and YYDKDF (reference sequence). The CDR3 runs to 17 residues. In DNA form, the CDR3 reads TGTGCCACCAGCAGAGATCCTGGACAGGGACGAAATCAGCCCCAGCATTTT. Amino acids: CATSRDPGQGRNQPQHF.